The clone carrying this TCR beta chain has more than one count but fewer than ten. The CDR3 has 13 residues. Germline CDR1 SGHDN, CDR2 FVKESK. V dropped 0 bases and J dropped 8 bases, with 10 bases sitting between them. The record originates from a study of blood T cell repertoires in COVID-19. Overall study context: Both acute and convalescent COVID-19 samples were obtained from the United States, Italy and Spain. T cells, B-cell-depleted T cells, or PBMCs provided the cDNA or gDNA that served as material.

The Seattle patients, enrolled during active infection, were followed longitudinally. The authors' processing: Cell counts per sample came from amplifying reference gene primers. Profiled with immunoSEQ multiplex PCR; TCRdb holds only in-frame clones, not every one. V and J calls and clone size are as listed in that table; D and trimming were resolved from the DNA. This table holds about 150,000 clones, approximately 80% found once. The origin of this receptor is a woman aged 55-70 years with COVID-19, enrolled during active disease. The rearrangement links TRBV14 to TRBJ1-1, with D hard to call. Specimen: peripheral blood. The DNA of the CDR3 is TGTGCCAGCAGCCAAGATCTGAGGATCGAAGCTTTCTTT. Translating it yields CASSQDLRIEAFF.